These 4 T cell receptor beta chains share one sample of origin, sequenced in a study of identical twins. TCRdb called the 5' RACE reads again in MiXCR, with one record for every CDR3 protein. The sample has 690,000 or so distinct CDR3 sequences, less than 7% seen once; the top ten hold roughly 1.6%. Sequenced material: naive T cells sorted from blood. The receptors here all came from a man between 18 and 29 years old in good health.

The gene calls are TRBV11-2 and TRBJ2-2; TRBD1 matches 8 bases. The length of the CDR3 is 15 residues. The ends lost 0 bases at V and 6 bases at J; junction bases unmatched: 3. Germline lookup yields CDR1 SGHAT and CDR2 FQNNGV. This chain's CDR3 is CASSLDRGLPGELFF. CDR3 nucleotides: TGTGCCAGCAGCTTAGACAGGGGGCTTCCCGGGGAGCTGTTTTTT.

This clonotype appeared a few times. The rearrangement uses TRBV7-8 and TRBJ2-7; perhaps TRBD2 as D (5 bases). Germline-derived CDR1 and CDR2 are SGHVS and FQNEAQ. CDR3 length: 16 residues. V gave up 2 bases and J gave up 0 bases, with 14 bases separating them. CDR3 loop: CASSLRTSGSSYEQYV. The CDR3 nucleotides read TGTGCCAGCAGCTTACGAACCAGCGGTAGCTCCTACGAGCAGTACGTC.

The chain combines TRBV7-9 with TRBJ1-4; D possibly corresponds to TRBD1 (5 bases). Germline assignment: CDR1 SEHNR and CDR2 FQNEAQ (reference sequence). Trimming took off 5 bases at V and 6 bases at J, with 16 bases between the two ends. This CDR3 contains 15 residues. CDR3 sequence (DNA): TGTGCCAGCAGCCCGCGTCGGGACCGGGATGAAAAACTGTTTTTT. It codes for CASSPRRDRDEKLFF.

The chain employs TRBV16 and TRBJ2-7; no clear D. V was clipped by 2 bases and J by 4 bases, with 6 bases between them. The CDR3 sequence is 12 residues long. Germline CDR1 and CDR2: KGHSY and FQNENV. The CDR3 here is CASSQERYEQYF. DNA for the CDR3: TGTGCCAGCAGCCAAGAGCGATACGAGCAGTACTTC.